This TCR beta chain came from a study of blood T cells in healthy people across ages. A sample-barcoded 5' primer and a J-beta primer mix were used in a second PCR of about 6 to 11 cycles. TCRdb re-called the 5' RACE reads with MiXCR, one entry per CDR3 protein. Of 800,000 or so distinct CDR3 sequences in the sample, 25% are singletons; the top ten hold more than 3%. Germline assignment: CDR1 DFQATT and CDR2 SNEGSKA (reference sequence). The V and J ends lost 2 bases and 4 bases respectively, with 3 bases between them. This CDR3 region has 11 residues. A further study also used this sample, focusing on T cells of mothers and their children. As reported in that work: Overlap ran slightly, non-significantly higher for related than unrelated mother-child pairs.

This TCR was recovered from a boy aged 5-17 years in good health. The sample taken for sequencing was blood. This chain links TRBV20-1 with TRBJ1-3; D gene uncertain. DNA of the CDR3: TGCAGTGCTAGACCCGGAAACACCATATATTTT. Translating gives CSARPGNTIYF.